The rows below give T cell receptor beta chains drawn from one sample of a study of T-cell reconstitution after alpha-beta-depleted transplantation in children. One entry per CDR3 protein, called by TCRdb with MiXCR from the PCR reads. This table has roughly 500,000 distinct CDR3 sequences, approximately 29% appearing once. Sequences were derived from PBMCs from the stem cell graft donor, sampled from the stem cell graft. These TCRs come from a human donor who donated a stem cell graft to a child with aplastic anemia. Both conserved end residues are part of each CDR3. The order of the fields is CDR3 protein, CDR3 DNA, V gene, clone size, J gene, D gene. A D gene is named only where the DNA matches it firmly. Expanded clones get a size class; other rows say once, few or many, or leave the size out.

CDR3: CASGPGRKAFF; DNA: TGTGCTAGTGGACCGGGACGGAAAGCTTTCTTT; V: TRBV12-5; size: -; J: TRBJ1-1; D: -
CDR3: CASRLDRGNQPQHF; DNA: TGTGCCAGCAGGTTAGACAGGGGCAATCAGCCCCAGCATTTT; V: TRBV12-3/TRBV12-4; size: -; J: TRBJ1-5; D: TRBD1
CDR3: CAAGGRQPQHF; DNA: TGTGCCGCCGGGGGTCGGCAGCCCCAGCATTTT; V: TRBV30; size: few; J: TRBJ1-5; D: -
CDR3: CSARDNRGGSAEAFF; DNA: TGCAGTGCTAGAGATAACAGGGGGGGTTCCGCTGAAGCTTTCTTT; V: TRBV20-1; size: -; J: TRBJ1-1; D: TRBD1
CDR3: CASSTGQGIQPQHF; DNA: TGTGCCAGCAGCACGGGACAGGGAATTCAGCCCCAGCATTTT; V: TRBV12-3/TRBV12-4; size: few; J: TRBJ1-5; D: TRBD1
CDR3: CASSRVYRGSHQPQHF; DNA: TGTGCCAGCAGCAGAGTGTACAGGGGCTCCCATCAGCCCCAGCATTTT; V: TRBV7-2; size: -; J: TRBJ1-5; D: TRBD1
CDR3: CASSAGPSTMNEQFF; DNA: TGTGCCAGCAGCGCTGGCCCCTCCACCATGAATGAGCAGTTCTTC; V: TRBV7-9; size: -; J: TRBJ2-1; D: -
CDR3: CASSQKGGSTEAFF; DNA: TGTGCCAGCAGCCAAAAGGGCGGGAGCACTGAAGCTTTCTTT; V: TRBV13; size: -; J: TRBJ1-1; D: -
CDR3: CAFTSGSYEQYF; DNA: TGTGCCTTCACTAGCGGCTCCTACGAGCAGTACTTC; V: TRBV30; size: -; J: TRBJ2-7; D: TRBD2
CDR3: CASSYRDSAYEQYF; DNA: TGTGCCAGCAGTTACCGGGACAGCGCCTACGAGCAGTACTTC; V: TRBV6-2/TRBV6-3; size: -; J: TRBJ2-7; D: TRBD1
CDR3: CASSSGDGTNEAFF; DNA: TGTGCCAGTAGTTCCGGGGACGGAACGAATGAGGCTTTCTTT; V: TRBV19; size: -; J: TRBJ1-1; D: -
CDR3: CASSFEQGINQPQHF; DNA: TGTGCCAGCAGCTTTGAGCAGGGGATCAATCAGCCCCAGCATTTT; V: TRBV7-2; size: few; J: TRBJ1-5; D: -
CDR3: CASTQGVAGINEKLFF; DNA: TGCGCCAGCACCCAAGGGGTGGCGGGAATTAATGAAAAACTGTTTTTT; V: TRBV5-1; size: few; J: TRBJ1-4; D: -
CDR3: CASSPAGDSPLHF; DNA: TGTGCCAGCAGCCCGGCGGGAGATTCACCCCTCCACTTT; V: TRBV7-9; size: few; J: TRBJ1-6; D: -
CDR3: CSVDSGGTDTQYF; DNA: TGCAGCGTTGATTCCGGGGGCACAGATACGCAGTATTTT; V: TRBV29-1; size: -; J: TRBJ2-3; D: -
CDR3: CSVRGASSYNEQFF; DNA: TGCAGCGTGAGGGGGGCGAGCTCCTACAATGAGCAGTTCTTC; V: TRBV29-1; size: -; J: TRBJ2-1; D: -
CDR3: CSATGGGNNEQFF; DNA: TGCAGTGCCACGGGCGGGGGAAACAATGAGCAGTTCTTC; V: TRBV20-1; size: few; J: TRBJ2-1; D: TRBD2
CDR3: CAISGDEVGELFF; DNA: TGTGCCATCAGTGGGGACGAGGTCGGGGAGCTGTTTTTT; V: TRBV10-3; size: few; J: TRBJ2-2; D: -
CDR3: CASTIGVQGFGQPQHF; DNA: TGTGCCAGCACCATCGGAGTTCAGGGTTTTGGACAGCCCCAGCATTTT; V: TRBV12-3/TRBV12-4; size: -; J: TRBJ1-5; D: -
CDR3: CASSFGITGDTLNTEAFF; DNA: TGTGCCAGCAGTTTTGGGATTACAGGAGATACCTTGAACACTGAAGCTTTCTTT; V: TRBV27; size: -; J: TRBJ1-1; D: -